The following is a TCR beta chain sequence with its context. This clone was recorded only once. Its antigen target is currently unknown. Base quality data are lacking; no much larger clone is found one base away. This sample is drawn from a study of T cell responses to AZD1222 COVID-19 vaccine (dated by TCRdb to the early 2020s). At the level of the whole study: AZD1222 recipients given second doses at about 4 weeks or at about 12 weeks were pooled, since spike-specific TCR depth and breadth were not found to differ between the two schedules. A total of just over 230 trial participants underwent TCR sequencing, of whom more than 200 had received two doses of AZD1222 and around 25 had received two doses of the MenACWY control vaccine. Trial participants were enrolled into age subgroups of 18-55, 56-69 and 70-plus years, which contained 148, 28 and 57 TCR-sequenced participants, respectively. The paper as a whole reports these results and caveats: Only a handful of AZD1222 recipients were SARS-CoV-2 seropositive at baseline, limiting conclusions about previously exposed vaccinees. Spike-specific TCR breadth and depth rose significantly after two AZD1222 doses compared with day 0 and with MenACWY recipients. Reportedly, close to half of the unique spike-specific TCRs recognized epitopes lying outside the regions that are mutated in the B.1.351 and B.1.1.7 variants. Participants were mostly white British and included more females than males, and it was suggested by the authors that clonal diversity may have been underestimated. The 56-69-year group was small, and its depth increase did not reach significance, likely because of low power. The whole spike protein was spanned by vaccine-associated CD4 TCRs, and dominant responses were seen in regions 160-218 and 743-854. Because no day 14 peak-response samples were available, the repertoires could be characterized only after the peak T cell response.

The CDR3 goes from the cysteine to the phenylalanine over 14 residues. Only the CDR3 DNA stays, 42 bases, in frame from base 1. CDR1 and CDR2, per the germline V gene, are SGHRS and YFSETQ. V lost 4 bases and J lost 3 bases; the stretch between them is 10 bases long. The CDR3 regions of human TCRbeta chains were subjected to immunosequencing. In the original analysis: TCRs in the repertoires were matched against a reference library of SARS-CoV-2-specific TCRs that had been generated with the MIRA antigen-specificity platform. Breadth meant the fraction of unique TCRs that were SARS-CoV-2-associated, whereas depth meant the fraction of total T cells that were SARS-CoV-2-associated. Each spike-specific TCR was assigned to its reactive spike region and to a CD4 or CD8 class using the MIRA data. Log10-transformed breadth and depth values were compared by one-way ANOVA with Sidak's multiple comparisons tests. Sourced from immuneACCESS, this table was stored by TCRdb with only in-frame sequences that have V and J called. A share of the clones is absent; for the studies checked, an unresolved V gene accounts for under half, and the remainder has no known explanation. Clonal size and the V and J genes are those of that table, whereas D and trimming came from the DNA. The sample records 140,000 to 150,000 clones, 80% to 90% of which are singletons. Of the sample, under 9.5% is held by the ten largest clones.

The time point label on this specimen signifies: baseline before first vaccination. Samples from vaccinated people were obtained from the UK trials COV001 and COV002, which included a single-blind randomized controlled phase 2/3 trial of AZD1222 (ChAdOx1 nCoV-19) in healthy adults. For TCRbeta chain sequencing, PBMC samples were collected from trial participants at day 0 and at day 28 after the second dose. The chain is assembled from TRBV5-1 and TRBJ2-2, and perhaps TRBD2 as D gene, on 5 matching bases. The material was peripheral blood, obtained on day 0 of AZD1222 vaccination. The receptor was derived from an adult in good health. This receptor carries the CDR3 CASSPQRDTGELFF. The bases are TGCGCCAGCAGCCCCCAGAGGGACACCGGGGAGCTGTTTTTT.